This TCR beta chain appears in the sequencing data of a study of OX40 agonist ivuxolimab in advanced cancers. Study details: Mean age about 60 years, range roughly 20 to 85; 82.7% male.

Study-wide findings and caveats: Antigen targets of the expanded peripheral T cells went undetermined.

The germline gives CDR1 SGHTA, CDR2 FQGNSA. The CDR3 totals 15 residues. Trimming cost V 5 bases and J 3 bases, with 17 bases left between them. Data came from immunoSEQ multiplex PCR; TCRdb stores just in-frame clones and leaves some out. The table lists approximately 75,000 clones, 75% to 85% of them singletons. Regarding this clone: What it binds is unknown.

The input for sequencing was CD4+ or CD8+ T cells sorted from blood, taken in a trial of the OX40 agonist ivuxolimab. The genes are TRBV7-2 and TRBJ2-7; D remains ambiguous. This TCR derives from an adult with an advanced solid tumor such as melanoma, head and neck, liver or kidney cancer. The CDR3 reads CASSGSVFGGYEQYF. CDR3 in DNA: TGTGCCAGCAGCGGCTCCGTCTTCGGCGGCTACGAGCAGTACTTC.